The rows below give T cell receptor beta chains drawn from one sample of a study of beta chain features in type 1 diabetes. The method was immunoSEQ multiplex PCR; TCRdb's version includes in-frame clones alone and lacks a portion of them. Of about 450,000 clones listed, roughly 11% are singletons. Sequenced material: naive CD4+ T cells from blood. All receptors derive from a woman between 18 and 29 years old in good health. Both conserved end residues are part of each CDR3. A D gene is named only where the DNA matches it firmly. Clone size is given for some rows only: seen once, a few or many times, or a class if the clone is expanded.

CDR3nt,CDR3aa,d_gene,abundance,v_gene,j_gene
TGCGCCAGCAGCCCAACAGGGTTCGGAGAGACCCAGTACTTC,CASSPTGFGETQYF,NA,few,TRBV4-1,TRBJ2-5
TGTGCCAGCAGTTCCCCCGCGGCCAGCACAGATACGCAGTATTTT,CASSSPAASTDTQYF,NA,few,TRBV28,TRBJ2-3
TGTGCCAGCAGTTACTCGTATCGGGCTGGGGCCAACGTCCTGACTTTC,CASSYSYRAGANVLTF,NA,NA,TRBV6-5,TRBJ2-6
TGTGCCAGCAGTTTGACCGAGGGCACAGATACGCAGTATTTT,CASSLTEGTDTQYF,NA,few,TRBV27,TRBJ2-3
TGTGCCAGCAGCGTTACAGGGGTCGCCGGGGAGCTGTTTTTT,CASSVTGVAGELFF,TRBD1,few,TRBV9,TRBJ2-2
TGCAGCGTTGTGGGGACTAGCGGCAATTCCTACGAGCAGTACTTC,CSVVGTSGNSYEQYF,TRBD2,NA,TRBV29-1,TRBJ2-7
TGTGCCAGCAGCGTGTCGGTAGAAAAAGAGACCCAGTACTTC,CASSVSVEKETQYF,NA,few,TRBV9,TRBJ2-5
TGTGCCAGCAGCCGACAACAGGCAACTAATGAAAAACTGTTTTTT,CASSRQQATNEKLFF,NA,NA,TRBV14,TRBJ1-4
TGTGCCAGCAGCACTAGCGCACCGGGACAGGGCTCACCCCTCCACTTT,CASSTSAPGQGSPLHF,TRBD1,few,TRBV7-2,TRBJ1-6
TGTGCCAGCAGTTACGAGAGGTCCGAGCAGTACTTC,CASSYERSEQYF,NA,NA,TRBV6-6,TRBJ2-7
TGTGCCAGCAGTCAGGGAGGCAATCAGCCCCAGCATTTT,CASSQGGNQPQHF,NA,NA,TRBV6-4,TRBJ1-5
TGTGCCAGCAGCTTGGCGGGGATCCAAGAGACCCAGTACTTC,CASSLAGIQETQYF,NA,NA,TRBV5-4,TRBJ2-5
TGTGCCAGCAGCTTAGCTAGTTACAATGAGCAGTTCTTC,CASSLASYNEQFF,NA,few,TRBV11-2,TRBJ2-1
TGTGCCAGCAACGGGGGGAACCCGCCGATCGGGCCCTACAATGAGCAGTTCTTC,CASNGGNPPIGPYNEQFF,TRBD2,few,TRBV25-1,TRBJ2-1
TGCGCCAGCAGCCGGATTCGGGACACCTCATACGAGCAGTACTTC,CASSRIRDTSYEQYF,NA,NA,TRBV4-3,TRBJ2-7
TGCAGTGCTCAAACTCGGAATGAGCAGTTCTTC,CSAQTRNEQFF,NA,NA,TRBV20-1,TRBJ2-1
TGTGCCAGCTCACCACCAGAGAGGGATGAGCAGTTCTTC,CASSPPERDEQFF,NA,NA,TRBV18,TRBJ2-1